This TCR beta chain was observed in a study of immune evolution from preneoplasia to lung adenocarcinoma. CDR3 size: 12 residues. Generated by immunoSEQ multiplex PCR, the TCRdb table keeps only in-frame clones and is missing some. The table lists 6,500 to 7,500 clones, approximately 80% of them singletons. This receptor was obtained from a person between 60 and 80 years old with lung adenocarcinoma. The sequencing sample was made of FFPE lung adenocarcinoma in situ tissue. The rearrangement joins TRBV21-1 to TRBJ1-5. TRBV21-1 is a pseudogene segment. The CDR3, as DNA: TGTGCCAGCAGCAAAAGCAATCAGCCCCAGCATTTT. Protein product: CASSKSNQPQHF.